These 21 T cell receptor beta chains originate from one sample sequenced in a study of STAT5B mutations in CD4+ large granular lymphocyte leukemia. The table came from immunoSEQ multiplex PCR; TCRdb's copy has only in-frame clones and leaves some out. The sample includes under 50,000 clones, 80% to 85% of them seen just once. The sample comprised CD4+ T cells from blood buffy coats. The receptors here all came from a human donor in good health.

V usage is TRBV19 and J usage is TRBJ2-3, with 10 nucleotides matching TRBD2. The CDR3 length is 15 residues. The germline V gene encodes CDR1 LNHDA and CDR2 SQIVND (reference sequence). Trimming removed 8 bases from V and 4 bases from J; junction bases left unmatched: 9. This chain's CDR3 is CASRRLAGESDTQYF. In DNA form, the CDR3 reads TGTGCCAGTCGCCGCCTAGCGGGAGAGTCAGATACGCAGTATTTT.

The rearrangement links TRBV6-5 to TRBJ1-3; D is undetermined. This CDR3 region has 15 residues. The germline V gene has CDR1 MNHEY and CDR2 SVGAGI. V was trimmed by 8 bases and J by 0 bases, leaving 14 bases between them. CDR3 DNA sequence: TGTGCCAGCCGGATTGATGACCACTCTGGAAACACCATATATTTT. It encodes CASRIDDHSGNTIYF.

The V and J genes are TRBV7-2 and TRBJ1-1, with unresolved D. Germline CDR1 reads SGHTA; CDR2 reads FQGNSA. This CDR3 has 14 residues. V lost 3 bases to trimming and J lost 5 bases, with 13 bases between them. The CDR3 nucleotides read TGTGCCAGCAGCTTCGCAGTCACGGGAACTGAAGCTTTCTTT. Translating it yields CASSFAVTGTEAFF.

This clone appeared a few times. DNA for the CDR3: TGTGCCAGTAGTATTCTAGGACAGATTTCACCCCTCCACTTT. Translated: CASSILGQISPLHF. J is TRBJ1-6 and V is TRBV19; possibly TRBD1 for D (6 bases). Germline V gives CDR1 LNHDA, CDR2 SQIVND (reference sequence). The CDR3 length is 14 residues. Trimming pared 3 bases from V and 9 bases from J, leaving 12 bases between.

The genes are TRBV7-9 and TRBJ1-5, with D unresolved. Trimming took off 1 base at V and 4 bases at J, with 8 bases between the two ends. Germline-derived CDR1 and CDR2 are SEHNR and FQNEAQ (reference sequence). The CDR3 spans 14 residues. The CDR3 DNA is TGTGCCAGCAGCTTAGAGGGCAGAAATCAGCCCCAGCATTTT. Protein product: CASSLEGRNQPQHF. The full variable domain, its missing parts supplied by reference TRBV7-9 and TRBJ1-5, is DTGVSQNPRHKITKRGQNVTFRCDPISEHNRLYWYRQTLGQGPEFLTYFQNEAQLEKSRLLSDRFSAERPKGSFSTLEIQRTEQGDSAMYLCASSLEGRNQPQHFGDGTRLSIL.

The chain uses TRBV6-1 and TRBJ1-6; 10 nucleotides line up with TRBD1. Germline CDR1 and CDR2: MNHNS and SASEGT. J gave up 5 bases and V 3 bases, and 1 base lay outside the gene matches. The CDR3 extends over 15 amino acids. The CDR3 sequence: CASSETGGHNSPLHF. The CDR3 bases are TGTGCCAGCAGTGAGACAGGGGGCCATAATTCACCCCTCCACTTT.

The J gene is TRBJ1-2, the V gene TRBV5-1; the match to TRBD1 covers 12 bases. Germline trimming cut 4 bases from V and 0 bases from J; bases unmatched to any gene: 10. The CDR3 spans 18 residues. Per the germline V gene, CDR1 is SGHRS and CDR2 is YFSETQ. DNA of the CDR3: TGCGCCAGCAGCCTGAACCCGGGACAGGGGGCGACTAACTATGGCTACACCTTC. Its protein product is CASSLNPGQGATNYGYTF.

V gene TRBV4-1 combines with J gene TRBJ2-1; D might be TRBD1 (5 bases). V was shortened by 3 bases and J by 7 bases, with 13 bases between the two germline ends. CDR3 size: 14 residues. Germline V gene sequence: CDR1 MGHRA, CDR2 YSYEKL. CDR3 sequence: CASSQPRARNEQFF. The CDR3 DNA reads TGCGCCAGCAGCCAGCCCAGGGCCCGAAATGAGCAGTTCTTC.

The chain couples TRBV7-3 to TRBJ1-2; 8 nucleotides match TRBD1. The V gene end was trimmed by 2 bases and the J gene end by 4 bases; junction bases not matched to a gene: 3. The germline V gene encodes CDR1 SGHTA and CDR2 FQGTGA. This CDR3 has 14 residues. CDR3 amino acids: CASSLLDRVYGYTF. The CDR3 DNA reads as TGTGCCAGCAGCTTATTGGACAGGGTCTATGGCTACACCTTC.

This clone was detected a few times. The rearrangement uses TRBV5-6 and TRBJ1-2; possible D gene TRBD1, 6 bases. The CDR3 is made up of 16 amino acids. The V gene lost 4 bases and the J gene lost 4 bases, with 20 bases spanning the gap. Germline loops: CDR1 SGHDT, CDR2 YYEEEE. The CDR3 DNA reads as TGTGCCAGCAGCCCTGGCGATGGGGGGCCAGGCTATGGCTACACCTTC. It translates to CASSPGDGGPGYGYTF.

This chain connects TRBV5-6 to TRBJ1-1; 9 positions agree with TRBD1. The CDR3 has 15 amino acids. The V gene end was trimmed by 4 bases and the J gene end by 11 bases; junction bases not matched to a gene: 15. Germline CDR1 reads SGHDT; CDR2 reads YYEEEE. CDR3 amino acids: CASSVPGTGKFSAFF. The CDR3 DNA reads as TGTGCCAGCAGCGTGCCCGGGACAGGGAAATTTTCGGCTTTCTTT.

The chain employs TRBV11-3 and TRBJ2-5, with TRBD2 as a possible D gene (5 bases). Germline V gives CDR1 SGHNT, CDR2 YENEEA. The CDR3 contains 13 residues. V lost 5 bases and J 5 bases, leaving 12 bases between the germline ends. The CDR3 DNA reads TGTGCCAGCAGCCCCAGACCGGGGGAGACCCAGTACTTC. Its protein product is CASSPRPGETQYF.

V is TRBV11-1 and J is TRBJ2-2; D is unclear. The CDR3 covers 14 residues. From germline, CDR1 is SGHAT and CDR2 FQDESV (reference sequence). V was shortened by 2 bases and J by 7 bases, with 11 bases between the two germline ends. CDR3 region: CASSLRQSVGELFF. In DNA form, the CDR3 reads TGTGCCAGCAGCTTACGGCAGTCAGTCGGGGAGCTGTTTTTT.

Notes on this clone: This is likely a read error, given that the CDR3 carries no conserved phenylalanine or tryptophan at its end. The CDR3 region has the DNA TGTGCCAGCAGATCTGACAGCTCCTACGAGCAGTACCTC. Its protein is CASRSDSSYEQYL. V usage is TRBV6-5 and J usage is TRBJ2-7, with D perhaps TRBD1 (5 bases). The V end lost 6 bases, the J end lost 0 bases, and 9 bases lay between the germline ends. The germline CDR1 and CDR2 sequences are MNHEY and SVGAGI. This CDR3 has 13 residues.

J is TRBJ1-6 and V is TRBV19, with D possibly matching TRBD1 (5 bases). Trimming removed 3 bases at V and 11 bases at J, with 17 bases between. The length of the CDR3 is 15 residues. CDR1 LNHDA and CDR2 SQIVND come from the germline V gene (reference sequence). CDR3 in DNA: TGTGCCAGTAGTATGGGGGGAGTGGGGTACACACCCCTCCACTTT. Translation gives CASSMGGVGYTPLHF.

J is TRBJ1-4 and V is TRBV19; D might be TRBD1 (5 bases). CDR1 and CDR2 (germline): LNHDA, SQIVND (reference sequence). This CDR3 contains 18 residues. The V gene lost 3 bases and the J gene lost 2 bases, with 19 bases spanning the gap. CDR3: CASSMGTRQLGTNEKLFF. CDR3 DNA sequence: TGTGCCAGTAGTATGGGGACCCGTCAACTGGGTACTAATGAAAAACTGTTTTTT.

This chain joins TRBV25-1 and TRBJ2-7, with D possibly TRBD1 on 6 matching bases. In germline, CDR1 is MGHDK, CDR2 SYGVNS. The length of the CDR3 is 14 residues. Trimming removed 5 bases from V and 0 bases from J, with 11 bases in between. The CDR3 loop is CASSYTGTSYEQYF. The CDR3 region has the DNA TGTGCCAGCAGTTATACAGGGACCTCCTACGAGCAGTACTTC.

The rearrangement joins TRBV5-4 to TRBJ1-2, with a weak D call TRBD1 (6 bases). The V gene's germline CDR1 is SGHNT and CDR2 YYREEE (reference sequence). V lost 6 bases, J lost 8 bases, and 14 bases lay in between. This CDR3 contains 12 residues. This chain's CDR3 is CASKTLGGGYTF. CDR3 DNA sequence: TGTGCCAGCAAAACCCTGGGGGGCGGCTACACCTTC.

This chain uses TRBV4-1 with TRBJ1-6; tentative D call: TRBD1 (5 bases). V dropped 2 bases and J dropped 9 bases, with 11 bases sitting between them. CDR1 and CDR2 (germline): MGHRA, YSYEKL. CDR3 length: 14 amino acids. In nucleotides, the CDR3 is TGCGCCAGCAGCCAATTCGGAGGGGCTTCACCCCTCCACTTT. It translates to CASSQFGGASPLHF.

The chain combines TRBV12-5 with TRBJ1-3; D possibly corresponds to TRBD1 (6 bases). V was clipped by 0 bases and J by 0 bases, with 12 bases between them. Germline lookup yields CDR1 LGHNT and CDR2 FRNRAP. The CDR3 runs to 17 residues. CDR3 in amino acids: CASGLVNRASSGNTIYF. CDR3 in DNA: TGTGCTAGTGGTTTGGTTAACAGGGCCAGCTCTGGAAACACCATATATTTT.

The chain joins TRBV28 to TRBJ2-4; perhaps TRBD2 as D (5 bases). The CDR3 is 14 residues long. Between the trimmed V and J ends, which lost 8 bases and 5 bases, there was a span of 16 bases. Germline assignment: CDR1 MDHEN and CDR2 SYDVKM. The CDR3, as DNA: TGTGCCAGCCATCCGTCGGGGTTGGAAAACATTCAGTACTTC. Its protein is CASHPSGLENIQYF. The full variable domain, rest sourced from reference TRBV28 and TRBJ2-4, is DVKVTQSSRYLVKRTGEKVFLECVQDMDHENMFWYRQDPGLGLRLIYFSYDVKMKEKGDIPEGYSVSREKKERFSLILESASTNQTSMYLCASHPSGLENIQYFGAGTRLSVL.